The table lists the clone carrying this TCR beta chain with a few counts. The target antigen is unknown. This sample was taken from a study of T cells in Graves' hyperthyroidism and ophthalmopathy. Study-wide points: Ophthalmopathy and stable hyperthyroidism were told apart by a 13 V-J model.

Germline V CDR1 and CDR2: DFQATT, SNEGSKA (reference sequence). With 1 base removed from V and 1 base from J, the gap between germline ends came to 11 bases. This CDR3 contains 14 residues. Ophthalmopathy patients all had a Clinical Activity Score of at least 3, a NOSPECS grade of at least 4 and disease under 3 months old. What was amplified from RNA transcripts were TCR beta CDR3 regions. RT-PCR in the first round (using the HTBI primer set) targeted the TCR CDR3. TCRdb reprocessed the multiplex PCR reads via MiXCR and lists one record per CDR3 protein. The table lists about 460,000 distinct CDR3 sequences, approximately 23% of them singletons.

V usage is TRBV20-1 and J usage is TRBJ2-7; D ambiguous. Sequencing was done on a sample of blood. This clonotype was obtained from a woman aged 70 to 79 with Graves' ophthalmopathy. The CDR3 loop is CSARGQVRSYEQYF. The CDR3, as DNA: TGCAGTGCTAGAGGGCAGGTCAGATCCTACGAGCAGTACTTC.